This T cell receptor beta chain was found in a study of blood T cell repertoires in COVID-19 (dated by TCRdb to the early 2020s). For the study in its entirety: Collaborator samples came from the United States, Italy and Spain and covered acute and convalescent phases of COVID-19. The prospective study material was composed of cDNA or gDNA derived from T cells, B-cell-depleted T cells, or PBMCs. Samples came from the ongoing ImmuneRACE study (first 160 participants) plus 1,254 subjects from 6 global collaborators. The sample metadata nearly always contained a de-identified subject ID, COVID-19 status, age in years and sex. HLA class I and class II types, where available, came from metadata supplied by the sample provider rather than from assay-based typing. Subjects who had been exposed to COVID-19, were actively infected with it, or had recovered from it provided the deeply sampled blood TCRbeta repertoires that made up the dataset. The repertoires were released in a freely available public database meant as a resource for research on the immune response to SARS-CoV-2. Results the study describes overall, beyond this receptor: The quantity of clinical and demographic metadata differed by source and by participant and was supplied without curation.

CDR1 and CDR2, per the germline V gene, are SNHLY and FYNNEI. The V end loses 5 bases and the J end loses 4 bases, and a stretch of 18 bases separates them. The CDR3 numbers 16 residues from cysteine through phenylalanine. Only CDR3 DNA is held: 48 bases, read in frame from base 1. The immunoSEQ Assay, a bias-controlled multiplex PCR, was used to amplify TCRbeta CDR3 regions from genomic DNA. As for the original processing: The number of nucleated cells in each sample was estimated by amplification of reference gene primers within the assay. To quantify the absolute abundance of each unique TCRbeta CDR3 rearrangement, sequence reads were collapsed and filtered. For each sample, productive Simpson clonality was calculated as the square root of Simpson's diversity index across productive rearrangements. The table was pulled from immuneACCESS by TCRdb, which kept in-frame rearrangements only. Such tables lose some clones; where checked, under half of the loss comes from unresolved V genes, and the rest has no known cause. For V, J and clone size, that table is used; D and trimming come from the DNA. The sample yields around 250,000 clones; approximately 85% were counted once. The ten largest account for about 9.3% of the sample.

In the prospective study, participants were about 18 to 100 years old, resided in approximately 25 geographic areas of the United States, and were enrolled through a virtual design. In the prospective study, participants were assigned to cohorts based on the clinical history participants reported in a screening survey and a study questionnaire. Each participant in the prospective study had whole blood, serum and a nasopharyngeal or oropharyngeal swab collected by mobile phlebotomists. Over a 2-month period, participants in the prospective study had the option of providing additional blood draws and questionnaires. Before DNA extraction, blood samples from the prospective study were shipped at room temperature or frozen. On this clone: What this receptor recognizes is not known. It has no much larger one-base neighbor in the sample; base qualities were not kept.

Sequencing input: PBMCs or T cells enriched from blood (not recorded which). The chain is encoded by TRBV2 joined to TRBJ1-3; matching of 5 bases hints at TRBD1 as the D gene. The sequence came from a woman in her forties or fifties with acute COVID-19. The nucleotide sequence reads TGTGCCAGCAGTCAACAGGACGGCGAAGGAGGAAACACCATATATTTT. Its protein is CASSQQDGEGGNTIYF.